These 21 T cell receptor beta chains were all obtained from the same sample, sequenced in a study of blood T cell repertoires in COVID-19. Assay: immunoSEQ multiplex PCR; the TCRdb copy retains only in-frame clones and omits some. Among 160,000 or so clones listed, roughly four fifths were seen once. Specimen: peripheral blood. The receptor set was obtained from a woman older than 75 with acute or convalescent COVID-19.

The gene calls are TRBV3-1 (or the pseudogene TRBV3-2) and TRBJ2-2, with TRBD1 matching 8 bases. CDR1 is LGHDT and CDR2 is YNNKEL in the germline V gene (reference sequence). This CDR3 is built from 15 residues. The J segment lost 6 bases and the V segment lost 1 base, leaving 4 bases of the junction unmatched. The CDR3 region has the DNA TGTGCCAGCAGCCAAGGGACAGGGTGGTCCGGGGAGCTGTTTTTT. This encodes CASSQGTGWSGELFF.

The chain couples TRBV11-2 to TRBJ2-1; a weak D match, TRBD1 (5 bases). There are 13 residues in the CDR3. In germline, CDR1 is SGHAT, CDR2 FQNNGV. V lost 4 bases to trimming and J lost 4 bases, with 8 bases between them. CDR3 sequence: CASSWGLYNEQFF. In DNA, the CDR3 is TGTGCCAGCAGCTGGGGCCTTTACAATGAGCAGTTCTTC.

The genes are TRBV7-2 and TRBJ1-6; D call uncertain. CDR3 length: 17 residues. V lost 2 bases and J 5 bases, leaving 16 bases between the germline ends. Germline CDR1 SGHTA, CDR2 FQGNSA. In nucleotides, the CDR3 is TGTGCCAGCAGCTTACTGGTTTGGGCGGGAAATAATTCACCCCTCCACTTT. This sequence encodes CASSLLVWAGNNSPLHF.

V is TRBV6-5 and J is TRBJ2-7; 9 nucleotides agree with TRBD2. The length of the CDR3 is 14 residues. V lost 5 bases and J lost 6; bases outside the gene matches: 8. CDR1 MNHEY and CDR2 SVGAGI come from the germline V gene. The CDR3 reads CASSRTSADTEQYF. As DNA, the CDR3 is TGTGCCAGCAGTAGGACTAGCGCTGATACCGAGCAGTACTTC.

The chain couples TRBV5-4 to TRBJ2-7; 7 bases fit TRBD2. Unmatched junction bases numbered 14, after V lost 4 bases and J lost 7 bases. Germline V CDR1 and CDR2: SGHNT, YYREEE (reference sequence). This CDR3 region has 15 residues. The CDR3 DNA reads as TGTGCCAGCAGCAGTTCGGGACTATCATCGGGGGAGCAGTACTTC. It is translated as CASSSSGLSSGEQYF.

This clone was observed a few times. The genes are TRBV7-9 and TRBJ2-1; 9 bases line up with TRBD1. The CDR3 extends over 17 amino acids. The ends lost 2 bases at V and 4 bases at J; junction bases unmatched: 9. Germline CDR1 reads SEHNR; CDR2 reads FQNEAQ (reference sequence). CDR3: CASSLFGTGTQYNEQFF. CDR3 coding DNA: TGTGCCAGCAGCTTATTCGGGACAGGGACTCAATACAATGAGCAGTTCTTC.

This sequence joins TRBV27 and TRBJ2-1, with TRBD2 matching over 11 bases. Germline V gene data show CDR1 as MNHEY and CDR2 as SMNVEV (reference sequence). This CDR3 is 16 amino acids long. V trimming: 3 bases; J trimming: 3 bases; junction bases outside the gene matches: 4. For the CDR3, the DNA is TGTGCCAGCAGTTTCATAGCGGGAGGGAGCTACAATGAGCAGTTCTTC. The encoded protein is CASSFIAGGSYNEQFF.

This clone was observed a single time. The chain combines TRBV13 with TRBJ1-3; D is unresolved. Germline V gene data show CDR1 as PRHDT and CDR2 as FYEKMQ (reference sequence). The CDR3 extends over 15 amino acids. The ends were cut back, 0 bases at V and 1 base at J, with 7 bases in the middle. The CDR3 here is CASSLGRRSGNTIYF. The CDR3 region has the DNA TGTGCCAGCAGCTTAGGGAGGAGATCTGGAAACACCATATATTTT.

This clone was observed a single time. This chain links TRBV6-4 with TRBJ2-5; TRBD2 agrees at 10 bases. The germline V gene encodes CDR1 MRHNA and CDR2 SNTAGT. Losses at the gene ends were 4 bases for V and 6 bases for J; bases not matched to a gene: 8. The CDR3 is made up of 15 amino acids. Here the CDR3 DNA reads TGTGCCAGCAGTGTGGCTAGCGGGAGCGGGCAGACCCAGTACTTC. As protein: CASSVASGSGQTQYF.

The J gene is TRBJ1-2, the V gene TRBV5-4; 9 positions agree with TRBD1. The length of the CDR3 is 17 residues. V trimming: 4 bases; J trimming: 4 bases; junction bases outside the gene matches: 14. Germline-derived CDR1 and CDR2 are SGHNT and YYREEE (reference sequence). CDR3 DNA sequence: TGTGCCAGCAGCCCAGGACAGGGGACCCGTCTCGGCTATGGCTACACCTTC. Translation gives CASSPGQGTRLGYGYTF.

The V and J genes are TRBV9 and TRBJ2-5; 11 bases line up with TRBD2. Per germline, CDR1 SGDLS and CDR2 YYNGEE. The CDR3 length is 15 residues. After removal of 0 bases from V and 5 bases from J, the junction contained 3 bases not matched to a gene. The CDR3 region is CASSVGASGGETQYF. The CDR3 coding sequence is TGTGCCAGCAGCGTAGGGGCTAGCGGGGGGGAGACCCAGTACTTC.

Only one count was recorded for this clone. This rearrangement joins TRBV6-5 to TRBJ1-2; D unresolved. The CDR3 is 13 residues long. Trimming removed 4 bases from V and 3 bases from J, with 9 bases in between. CDR1 and CDR2 from the germline V gene are MNHEY and SVGAGI. The CDR3: CASSSTPYYGYTF. DNA of the CDR3: TGTGCCAGCAGTTCCACTCCGTACTATGGCTACACCTTC.

The genes are TRBV5-4 and TRBJ2-7; 10 bases align to TRBD2. CDR3 length: 13 residues. J gave up 11 bases and V 3 bases, and 8 bases lay outside the gene matches. Germline V lookup: CDR1 SGHNT, CDR2 YYREEE (reference sequence). In DNA form, the CDR3 reads TGTGCCAGCAGCTCAGCGGGGGGGCTCGCGAAGTACTTC. This gives the protein CASSSAGGLAKYF.

This chain uses TRBV3-1 (or the pseudogene TRBV3-2) with TRBJ2-1, with 11 positions matching TRBD2. J lost 6 bases, V lost 6 bases, and 13 bases had no gene match. The CDR3 sequence is 17 residues long. Germline lookup yields CDR1 LGHDT and CDR2 YNNKEL (reference sequence). CDR3 sequence reads: CASRQLGGSGRANEQFF. Written as DNA, the CDR3 is TGTGCCAGCAGACAACTAGGCGGTAGCGGGAGGGCCAATGAGCAGTTCTTC.

The chain is built from TRBV7-9 and TRBJ1-1; 7 nucleotides align to TRBD1. The CDR3 runs to 15 residues. Germline assignment: CDR1 SEHNR and CDR2 FQNEAQ (reference sequence). V lost 5 bases and J lost 3; bases outside the gene matches: 9. The CDR3 sequence: CASSHYRGRYTEAFF. For the CDR3, the DNA is TGTGCCAGCAGCCATTACAGGGGACGGTACACTGAAGCTTTCTTT.

The J gene is TRBJ2-7, the V gene TRBV4-3; 8 nucleotides match TRBD2. The trim removed 1 base at V and 6 bases at J, leaving 5 bases unmatched. CDR1 and CDR2 from the germline V gene are LGHNA and YSLEER. CDR3 length: 14 amino acids. CDR3 sequence reads: CASSQVRGGVEQYF. CDR3 nucleotides: TGCGCCAGCAGCCAAGTCCGGGGGGGGGTCGAGCAGTACTTC.

The chain uses TRBV7-2 and TRBJ1-4; D call uncertain. Germline CDR1 and CDR2: SGHTA and FQGNSA. V shed 6 bases and J shed 0 bases, with 8 bases lying between them. The CDR3 consists of 14 residues. The CDR3 sequence: CASSLLATNEKLFF. The CDR3 coding sequence is TGTGCCAGCAGTTTGCTAGCAACTAATGAAAAACTGTTTTTT. Using reference TRBV7-2 and TRBJ1-4 for the parts outside the CDR3, the full variable domain is GAGVSQSPSNKVTEKGKDVELRCDPISGHTALYWYRQSLGQGLEFLIYFQGNSAPDKSGLPSDRFSAERTGGSVSTLTIQRTQQEDSAVYLCASSLLATNEKLFFGSGTQLSVL.

This clone came up once. The chain carries TRBV3-1 (or the pseudogene TRBV3-2) and TRBJ1-6; 10 bases are a match to TRBD1. The CDR3 totals 17 residues. Germline V gene sequence: CDR1 LGHDT, CDR2 YNNKEL (reference sequence). Germline trimming cut 4 bases from V and 3 bases from J; bases unmatched to any gene: 6. DNA for the CDR3: TGTGCCAGCAGCCGGGACAGGGGCTACCGCTATAATTCACCCCTCCACTTT. Its translation is CASSRDRGYRYNSPLHF.

J is TRBJ2-3 and V is TRBV29-1; D might be TRBD2 (5 bases). V was pared by 4 bases and J by 4 bases, with 9 bases between. The CDR3 has 12 residues. Looked up from germline, CDR1 is SQVTM and CDR2 is ANQGSEA. CDR3 nucleotide sequence: TGCAGCGTTGGGGCGGGTGCAGATACGCAGTATTTT. Amino acids: CSVGAGADTQYF.

The CDR3 here is CASSLARDRGTKNIQYF. DNA of the CDR3: TGTGCCAGCAGCTTGGCCCGGGACAGGGGGACCAAAAACATTCAGTACTTC. The V gene is TRBV5-6, the J gene TRBJ2-4; TRBD1 agrees at 11 bases. The CDR3 length is 17 residues. The germline CDR1 and CDR2 sequences are SGHDT and YYEEEE. The junction had 4 bases not matched to a gene; V was cut back by 0 bases and J by 2 bases.

The gene calls are TRBV10-2 and TRBJ2-3; TRBD2 matches at 8 bases. This CDR3 spans 16 amino acids. Germline V gene data show CDR1 as WSHSY and CDR2 as SAAADI. The V segment lost 6 bases and the J segment 2 bases; nucleotides outside the gene matches: 10. This CDR3 is CASSAVAGGVTDTQYF. CDR3 nucleotides: TGCGCCAGCAGCGCCGTTGCCGGGGGGGTCACAGATACGCAGTATTTT.